This T cell receptor (beta chain) was obtained from a study of blood T cell repertoires in COVID-19. Looking at the study overall: The United States, Italy and Spain provided the acute and convalescent COVID-19 samples. T cells, B-cell-depleted T cells, or PBMCs provided the cDNA or gDNA that served as material.

Germline V gene lookup returns CDR1 SGHRS and CDR2 YFSETQ. V gave up 4 bases and J gave up 0 bases, with 10 bases separating them. The CDR3 is made up of 15 amino acids. Original processing methods: Scientists estimated how many nucleated cells there were by amplifying reference gene primers. Some clones are missing from TCRdb's copy, which holds only in-frame ones; the method was immunoSEQ multiplex PCR. That table is the source of V, J and clone size, and D and trimming were worked out from the DNA. Of over 200,000 clones detected, about four fifths appear once; the ten largest clones hold approximately 4.8%. This clone was picked up one time.

The sample taken for sequencing was peripheral blood. This clonotype originated in a man between 50 and 59 years old with active or convalescent COVID-19. The V call is TRBV5-1, the J call TRBJ2-2; the D gene is possibly TRBD1 (5 bases). The CDR3 DNA reads TGCGCCAGCAGCACGACAGCCGCGAACACCGGGGAGCTGTTTTTT. Its translation: CASSTTAANTGELFF.